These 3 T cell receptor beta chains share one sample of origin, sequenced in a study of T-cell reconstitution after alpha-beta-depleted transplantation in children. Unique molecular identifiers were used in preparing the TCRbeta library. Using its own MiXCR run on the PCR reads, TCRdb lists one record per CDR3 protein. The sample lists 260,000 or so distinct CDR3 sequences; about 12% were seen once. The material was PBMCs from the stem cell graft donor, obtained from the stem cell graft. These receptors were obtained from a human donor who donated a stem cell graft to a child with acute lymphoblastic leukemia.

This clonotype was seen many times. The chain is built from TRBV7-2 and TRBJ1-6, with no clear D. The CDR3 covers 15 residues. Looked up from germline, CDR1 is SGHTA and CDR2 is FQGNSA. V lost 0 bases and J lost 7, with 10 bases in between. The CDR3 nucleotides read TGTGCCAGCAGCTTAGCATCGGGAGGCAATTCACCCCTCCACTTT. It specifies CASSLASGGNSPLHF.

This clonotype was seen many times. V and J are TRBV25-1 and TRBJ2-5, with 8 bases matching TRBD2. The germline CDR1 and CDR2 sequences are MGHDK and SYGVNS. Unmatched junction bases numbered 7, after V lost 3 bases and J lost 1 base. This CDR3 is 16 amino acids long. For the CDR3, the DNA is TGTGCCAGCAGTGACCCCTTTCGGGGGGGCCAAGAGACCCAGTACTTC. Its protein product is CASSDPFRGGQETQYF.

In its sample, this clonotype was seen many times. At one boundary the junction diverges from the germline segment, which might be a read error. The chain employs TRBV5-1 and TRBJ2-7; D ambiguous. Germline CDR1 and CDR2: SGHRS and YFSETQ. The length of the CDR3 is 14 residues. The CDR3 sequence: CASSLGGGSNEQYF. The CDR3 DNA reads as TGCGCCAGCAGCTTGGGAGGCGGCTCCAACGAGCAGTACTTC.